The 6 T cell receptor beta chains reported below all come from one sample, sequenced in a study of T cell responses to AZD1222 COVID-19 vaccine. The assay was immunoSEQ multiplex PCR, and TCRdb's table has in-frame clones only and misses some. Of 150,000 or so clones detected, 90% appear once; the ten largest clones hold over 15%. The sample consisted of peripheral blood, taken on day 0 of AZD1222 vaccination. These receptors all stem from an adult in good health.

Written as DNA, the CDR3 is TGCGCCAGCAGCCAAGATCCGGGGCCTGGTGCGGACTACACCTTC. Its translation: CASSQDPGPGADYTF. This chain links TRBV4-1 with TRBJ1-2; maybe TRBD1 (5 bases). The length of the CDR3 is 15 residues. Trimming shortened V by 0 bases and J by 10 bases, and 18 bases separated the two germline ends. Germline V gene data show CDR1 as MGHRA and CDR2 as YSYEKL.

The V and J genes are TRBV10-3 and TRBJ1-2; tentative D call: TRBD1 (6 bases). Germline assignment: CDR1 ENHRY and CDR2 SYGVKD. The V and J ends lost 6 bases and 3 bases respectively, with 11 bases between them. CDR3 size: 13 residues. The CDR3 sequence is CAISSGGHYGYTF. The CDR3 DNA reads TGTGCCATCAGCTCGGGGGGCCACTATGGCTACACCTTC.

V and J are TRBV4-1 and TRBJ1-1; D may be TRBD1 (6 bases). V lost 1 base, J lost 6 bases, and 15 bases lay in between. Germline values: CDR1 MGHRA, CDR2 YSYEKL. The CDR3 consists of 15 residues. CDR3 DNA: TGCGCCAGCAGCCAAGTGAGGGGGGCGGAGGCTGAAGCTTTCTTT. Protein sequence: CASSQVRGAEAEAFF.

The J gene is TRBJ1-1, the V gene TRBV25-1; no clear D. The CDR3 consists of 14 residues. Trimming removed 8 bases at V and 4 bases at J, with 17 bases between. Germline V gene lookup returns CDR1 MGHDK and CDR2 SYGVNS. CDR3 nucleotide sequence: TGTGCCAGCGCGGGTCCGGGTGCAGGCACTGAAGCTTTCTTT. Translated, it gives CASAGPGAGTEAFF.

CDR3 in amino acids: CASSLYTDTQYF. CDR3 bases: TGTGCCAGCAGCCTTTACACAGATACGCAGTATTTT. The rearrangement uses TRBV5-4 and TRBJ2-3; D uncertain. CDR1 and CDR2 from the germline V gene are SGHNT and YYREEE (reference sequence). The CDR3 consists of 12 residues. The ends were cut back, 4 bases at V and 2 bases at J, with 5 bases in the middle.

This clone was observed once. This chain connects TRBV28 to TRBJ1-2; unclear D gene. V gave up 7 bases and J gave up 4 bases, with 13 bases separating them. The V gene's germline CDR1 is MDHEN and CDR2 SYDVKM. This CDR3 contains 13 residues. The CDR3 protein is CASTKIARYGYTF. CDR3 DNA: TGTGCCAGCACCAAGATCGCTCGCTATGGCTACACCTTC.